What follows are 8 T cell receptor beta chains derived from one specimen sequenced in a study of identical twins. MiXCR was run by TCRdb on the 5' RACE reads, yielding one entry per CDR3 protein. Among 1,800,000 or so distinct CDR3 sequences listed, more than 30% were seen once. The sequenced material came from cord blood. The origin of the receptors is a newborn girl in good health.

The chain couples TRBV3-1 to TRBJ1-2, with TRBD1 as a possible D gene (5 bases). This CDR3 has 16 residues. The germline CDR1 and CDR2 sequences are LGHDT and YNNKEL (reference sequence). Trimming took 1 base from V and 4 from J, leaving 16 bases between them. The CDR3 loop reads CASSQGGEGPIYGYTF. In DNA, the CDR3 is TGTGCCAGCAGCCAAGGTGGTGAGGGACCCATCTATGGCTACACCTTC.

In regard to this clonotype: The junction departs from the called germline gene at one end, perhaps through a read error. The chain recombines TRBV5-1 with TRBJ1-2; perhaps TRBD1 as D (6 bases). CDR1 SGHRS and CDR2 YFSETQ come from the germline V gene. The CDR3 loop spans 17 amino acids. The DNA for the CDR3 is TGCGCCGGCAGCTTGGGAGACAGGCGGGATTTGGACTATGGCTACACCTTC. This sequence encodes CAGSLGDRRDLDYGYTF.

The CDR3 spells CASSVAWGTSSYEQYF. DNA of the CDR3: TGTGCCAGCAGCGTTGCTTGGGGGACCTCGTCCTACGAGCAGTACTTC. The chain has TRBV7-9 and TRBJ2-7; either TRBD1 or TRBD2 may supply D (5 bases each). The germline CDR1 and CDR2 sequences are SEHNR and FQNEAQ (reference sequence). Trimming cost V 5 bases and J 1 base, with 18 bases left between them. The CDR3 contains 16 residues.

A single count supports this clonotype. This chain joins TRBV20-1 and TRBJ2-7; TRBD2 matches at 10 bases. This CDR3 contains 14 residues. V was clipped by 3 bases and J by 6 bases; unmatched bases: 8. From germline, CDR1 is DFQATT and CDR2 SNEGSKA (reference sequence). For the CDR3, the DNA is TGCAGTGCTAGCCCTAGCGGGAGAATCGGCGAGCAGTACTTC. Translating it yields CSASPSGRIGEQYF.

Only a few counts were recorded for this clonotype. The CDR3 loop is CASSLLPLYGYTF. CDR3 nucleotides: TGTGCCAGCAGTTTGTTGCCGTTATATGGCTACACCTTC. The rearrangement joins TRBV12-3 or TRBV12-4 to TRBJ1-2; D is uncertain. This CDR3 region has 13 residues. V gave up 3 bases and J gave up 5 bases, with 10 bases separating them.

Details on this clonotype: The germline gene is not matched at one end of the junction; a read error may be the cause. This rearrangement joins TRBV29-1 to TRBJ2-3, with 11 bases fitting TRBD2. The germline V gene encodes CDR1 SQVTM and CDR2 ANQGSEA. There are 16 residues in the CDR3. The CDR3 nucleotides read TGCAACGTTGAAAGGCAGGGACTAGCGGCCACAGATACGCAGTATTTT. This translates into CNVERQGLAATDTQYF.

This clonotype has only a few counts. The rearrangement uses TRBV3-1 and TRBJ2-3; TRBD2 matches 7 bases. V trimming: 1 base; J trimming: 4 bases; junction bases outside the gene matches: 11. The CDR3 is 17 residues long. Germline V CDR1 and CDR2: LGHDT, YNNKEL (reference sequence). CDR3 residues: CASSQGPGLVGADTQYF. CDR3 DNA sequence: TGTGCCAGCAGCCAAGGACCCGGACTAGTAGGAGCAGATACGCAGTATTTT.

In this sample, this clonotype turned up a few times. The CDR3 nucleotides are TGTGCCAGCAGTCGTACGTGGAACTCCTACGAGCAGTACTTC. As protein: CASSRTWNSYEQYF. The chain combines TRBV14 with TRBJ2-7, with D unresolved. The CDR3 totals 14 residues. V was shortened by 6 bases and J by 0 bases, with 12 bases between the two germline ends. Germline CDR1 and CDR2: SGHDN and FVKESK.